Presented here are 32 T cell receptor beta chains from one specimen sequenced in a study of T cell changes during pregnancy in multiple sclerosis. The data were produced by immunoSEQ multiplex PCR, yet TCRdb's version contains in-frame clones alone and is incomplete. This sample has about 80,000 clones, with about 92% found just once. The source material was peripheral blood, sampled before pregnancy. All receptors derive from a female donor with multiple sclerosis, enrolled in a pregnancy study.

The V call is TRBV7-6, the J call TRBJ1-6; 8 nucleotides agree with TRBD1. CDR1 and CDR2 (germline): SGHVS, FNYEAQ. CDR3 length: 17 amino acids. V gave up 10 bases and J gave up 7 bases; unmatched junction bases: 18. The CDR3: CANSWAGGAWENSPLHF. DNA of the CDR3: TGTGCCAACAGTTGGGCAGGGGGCGCCTGGGAAAATTCACCCCTCCACTTT.

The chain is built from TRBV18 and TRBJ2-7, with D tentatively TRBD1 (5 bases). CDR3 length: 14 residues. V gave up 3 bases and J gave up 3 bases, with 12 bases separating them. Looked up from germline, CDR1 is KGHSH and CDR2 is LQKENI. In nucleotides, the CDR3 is TGTGCCAGCTCACCGCTTCCCGACAGCTACGAGCAGTACTTC. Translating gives CASSPLPDSYEQYF.

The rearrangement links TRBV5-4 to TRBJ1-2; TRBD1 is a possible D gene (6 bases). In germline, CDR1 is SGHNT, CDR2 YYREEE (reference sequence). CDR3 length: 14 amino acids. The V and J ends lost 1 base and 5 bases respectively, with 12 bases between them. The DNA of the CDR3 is TGTGCCAGCAGCTTGATTCCAGGGGATTATGGCTACACCTTC. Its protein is CASSLIPGDYGYTF.

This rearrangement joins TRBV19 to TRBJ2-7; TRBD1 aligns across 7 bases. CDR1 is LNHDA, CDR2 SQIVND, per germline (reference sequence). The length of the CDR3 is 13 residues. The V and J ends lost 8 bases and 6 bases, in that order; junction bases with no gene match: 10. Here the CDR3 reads CASVDRARGEQYF. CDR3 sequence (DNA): TGTGCCAGTGTCGACAGGGCCCGGGGCGAGCAGTACTTC.

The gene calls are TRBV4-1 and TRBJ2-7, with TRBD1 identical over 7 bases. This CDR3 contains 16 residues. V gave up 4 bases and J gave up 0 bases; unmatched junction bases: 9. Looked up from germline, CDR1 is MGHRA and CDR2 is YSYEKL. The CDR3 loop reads CASSPSGTVSSYEQYF. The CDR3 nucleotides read TGCGCCAGCAGCCCCAGTGGGACAGTGAGCTCCTACGAGCAGTACTTC.

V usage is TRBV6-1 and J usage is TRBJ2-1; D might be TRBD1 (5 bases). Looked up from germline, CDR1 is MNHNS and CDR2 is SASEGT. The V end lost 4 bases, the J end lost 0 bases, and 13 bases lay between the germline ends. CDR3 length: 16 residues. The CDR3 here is CASSGTGRSSYNEQFF. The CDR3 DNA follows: TGTGCCAGCAGTGGTACAGGACGCAGCTCCTACAATGAGCAGTTCTTC.

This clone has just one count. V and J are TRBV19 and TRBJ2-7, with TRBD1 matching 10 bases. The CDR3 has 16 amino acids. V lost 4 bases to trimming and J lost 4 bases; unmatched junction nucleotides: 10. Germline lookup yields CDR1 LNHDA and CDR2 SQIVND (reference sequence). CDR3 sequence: CASSTSPGTGVYEQYF. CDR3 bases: TGTGCCAGTAGTACCTCCCCCGGGACAGGGGTGTACGAGCAGTACTTC.

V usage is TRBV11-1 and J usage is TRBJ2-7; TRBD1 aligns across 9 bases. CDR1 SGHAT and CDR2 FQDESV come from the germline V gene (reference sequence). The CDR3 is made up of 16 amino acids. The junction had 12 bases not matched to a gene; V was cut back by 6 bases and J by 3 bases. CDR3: CASSLTGTGHIYEQYF. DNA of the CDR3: TGTGCCAGCAGTCTTACCGGGACAGGGCATATCTACGAGCAGTACTTC.

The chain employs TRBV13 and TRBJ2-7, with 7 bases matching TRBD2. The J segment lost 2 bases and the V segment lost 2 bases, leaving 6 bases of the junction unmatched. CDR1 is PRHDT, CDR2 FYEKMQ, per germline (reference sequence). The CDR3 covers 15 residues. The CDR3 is CASSLRSSGPYEQYF. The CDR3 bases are TGTGCCAGCAGCTTACGGTCTAGCGGACCCTACGAGCAGTACTTC. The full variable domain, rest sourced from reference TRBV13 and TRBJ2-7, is AAGVIQSPRHLIKEKRETATLKCYPIPRHDTVYWYQQGPGQDPQFLISFYEKMQSDKGSIPDRFSAQQFSDYHSELNMSSLELGDSALYFCASSLRSSGPYEQYFGPGTRLTVT.

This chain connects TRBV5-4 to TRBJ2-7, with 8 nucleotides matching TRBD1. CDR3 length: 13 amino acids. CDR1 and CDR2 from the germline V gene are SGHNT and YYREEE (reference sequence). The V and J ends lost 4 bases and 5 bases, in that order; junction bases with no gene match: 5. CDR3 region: CASSPTGGNEQYF. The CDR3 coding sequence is TGTGCCAGCAGCCCCACAGGGGGTAACGAGCAGTACTTC.

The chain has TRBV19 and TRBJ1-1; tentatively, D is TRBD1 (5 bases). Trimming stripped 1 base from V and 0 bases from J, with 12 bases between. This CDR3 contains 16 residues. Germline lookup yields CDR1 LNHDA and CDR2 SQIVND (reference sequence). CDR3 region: CASSIAGHLLNTEAFF. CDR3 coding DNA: TGTGCCAGTAGTATAGCAGGACACTTGTTGAACACTGAAGCTTTCTTT.

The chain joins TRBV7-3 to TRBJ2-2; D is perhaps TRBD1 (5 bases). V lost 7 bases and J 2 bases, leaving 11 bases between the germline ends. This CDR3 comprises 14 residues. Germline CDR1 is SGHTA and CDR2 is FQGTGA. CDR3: CASTQTVNTGELFF. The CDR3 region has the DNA TGTGCCAGCACCCAGACAGTAAACACCGGGGAGCTGTTTTTT.

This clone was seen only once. The CDR3 DNA is TGCGCCAGCAGCTCTATACCCCGGGGGTACAATGAGCAGTTCTTC. This gives the protein CASSSIPRGYNEQFF. The chain combines TRBV4-1 with TRBJ2-1; TRBD2 is a possible D gene (6 bases). Germline lookup yields CDR1 MGHRA and CDR2 YSYEKL. This CDR3 is 15 amino acids long. V lost 5 bases and J 4 bases, leaving 15 bases between the germline ends.

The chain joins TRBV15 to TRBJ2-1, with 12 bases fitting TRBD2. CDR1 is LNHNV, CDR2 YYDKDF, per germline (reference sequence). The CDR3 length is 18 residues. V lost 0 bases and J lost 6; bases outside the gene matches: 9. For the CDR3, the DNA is TGTGCCACCAGCAGAGATAGGCTAGCGGGGGGGCGGGGCAATGAGCAGTTCTTC. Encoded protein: CATSRDRLAGGRGNEQFF.

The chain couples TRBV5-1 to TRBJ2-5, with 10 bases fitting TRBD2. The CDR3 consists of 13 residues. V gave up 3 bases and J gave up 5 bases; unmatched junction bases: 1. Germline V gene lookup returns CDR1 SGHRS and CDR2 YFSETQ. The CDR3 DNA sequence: TGCGCCAGCAGCTATAGCGGGGGGGAGACCCAGTACTTC. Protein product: CASSYSGGETQYF.

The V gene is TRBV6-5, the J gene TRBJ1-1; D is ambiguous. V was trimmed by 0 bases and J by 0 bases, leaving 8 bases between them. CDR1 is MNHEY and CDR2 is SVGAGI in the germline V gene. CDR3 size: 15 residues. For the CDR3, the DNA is TGTGCCAGCAGTTACTCGATTACGGTGAACACTGAAGCTTTCTTT. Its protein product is CASSYSITVNTEAFF.

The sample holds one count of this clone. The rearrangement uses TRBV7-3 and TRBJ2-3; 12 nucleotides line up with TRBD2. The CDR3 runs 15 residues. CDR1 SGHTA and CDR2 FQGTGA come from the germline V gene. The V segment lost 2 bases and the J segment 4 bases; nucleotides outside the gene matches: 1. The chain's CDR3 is CASSLLAGGPDTQYF. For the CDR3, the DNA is TGTGCCAGCAGCTTACTAGCGGGGGGGCCAGATACGCAGTATTTT.

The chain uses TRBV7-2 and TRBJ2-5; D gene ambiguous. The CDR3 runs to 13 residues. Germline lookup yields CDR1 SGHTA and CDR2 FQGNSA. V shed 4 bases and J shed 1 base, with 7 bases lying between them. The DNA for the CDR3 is TGTGCCAGCAGCTCGTCGAGCCAAGAGACCCAGTACTTC. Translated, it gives CASSSSSQETQYF.

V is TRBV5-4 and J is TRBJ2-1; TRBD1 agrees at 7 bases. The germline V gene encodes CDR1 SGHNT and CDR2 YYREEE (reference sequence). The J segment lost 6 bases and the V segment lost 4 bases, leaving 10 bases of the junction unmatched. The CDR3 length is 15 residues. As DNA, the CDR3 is TGTGCCAGCAGCCGACCCGGGACAGAAGGCAATGAGCAGTTCTTC. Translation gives CASSRPGTEGNEQFF.

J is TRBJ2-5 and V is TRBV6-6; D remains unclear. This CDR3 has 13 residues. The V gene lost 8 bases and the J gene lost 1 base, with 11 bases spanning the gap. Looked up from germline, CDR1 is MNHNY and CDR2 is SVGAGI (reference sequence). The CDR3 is CASRDTAQETQYF. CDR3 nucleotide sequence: TGTGCCAGCCGAGATACCGCCCAAGAGACCCAGTACTTC.

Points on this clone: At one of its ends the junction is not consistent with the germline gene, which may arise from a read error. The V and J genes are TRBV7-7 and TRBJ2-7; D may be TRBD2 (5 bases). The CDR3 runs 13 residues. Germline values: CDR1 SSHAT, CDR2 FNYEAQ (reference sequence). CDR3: CASSLAAGYEQYF. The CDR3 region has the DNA TGTGCTAGCAGCTTAGCTGCGGGTTACGAGCAGTACTTC.

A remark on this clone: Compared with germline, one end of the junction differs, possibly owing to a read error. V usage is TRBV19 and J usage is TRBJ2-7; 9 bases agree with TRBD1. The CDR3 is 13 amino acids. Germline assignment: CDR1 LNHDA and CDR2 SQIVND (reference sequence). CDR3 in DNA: TGTGCCAGTAGTCGAACAGGGGGCGACCCTTCTAGCTTC. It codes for CASSRTGGDPSSF.

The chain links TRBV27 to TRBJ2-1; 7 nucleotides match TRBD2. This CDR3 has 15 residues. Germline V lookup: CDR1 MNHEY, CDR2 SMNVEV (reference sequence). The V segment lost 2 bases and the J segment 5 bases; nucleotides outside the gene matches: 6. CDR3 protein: CASSLPASGDNEQFF. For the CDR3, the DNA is TGTGCCAGCAGTTTACCGGCTAGCGGCGACAATGAGCAGTTCTTC.

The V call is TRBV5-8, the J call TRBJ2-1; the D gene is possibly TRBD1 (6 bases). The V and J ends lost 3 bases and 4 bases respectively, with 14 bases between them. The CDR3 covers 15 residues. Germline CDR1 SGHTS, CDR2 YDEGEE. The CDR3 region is CASSSTQGTYNEQFF. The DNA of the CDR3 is TGTGCCAGCAGCTCCACACAGGGAACTTACAATGAGCAGTTCTTC.

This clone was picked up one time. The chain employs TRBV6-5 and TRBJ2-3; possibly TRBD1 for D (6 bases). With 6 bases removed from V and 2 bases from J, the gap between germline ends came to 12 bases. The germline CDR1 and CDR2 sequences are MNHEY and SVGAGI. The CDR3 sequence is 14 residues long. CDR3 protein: CASSTGIFTDTQYF. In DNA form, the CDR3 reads TGTGCCAGCAGCACAGGGATATTCACAGATACGCAGTATTTT.

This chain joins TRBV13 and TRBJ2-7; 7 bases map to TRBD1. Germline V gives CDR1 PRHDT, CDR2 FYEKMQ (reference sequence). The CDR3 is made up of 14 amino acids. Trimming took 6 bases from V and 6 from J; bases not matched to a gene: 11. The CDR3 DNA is TGTGCCAGCAGTCCCGGGACAGCGGCCTCCGAGCAGTACTTC. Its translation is CASSPGTAASEQYF.

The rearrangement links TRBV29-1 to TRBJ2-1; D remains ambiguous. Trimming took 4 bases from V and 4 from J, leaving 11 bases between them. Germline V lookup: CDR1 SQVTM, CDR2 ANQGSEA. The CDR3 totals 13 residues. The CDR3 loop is CSVGGIVYNEQFF. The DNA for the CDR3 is TGCAGCGTTGGAGGCATCGTATACAATGAGCAGTTCTTC.

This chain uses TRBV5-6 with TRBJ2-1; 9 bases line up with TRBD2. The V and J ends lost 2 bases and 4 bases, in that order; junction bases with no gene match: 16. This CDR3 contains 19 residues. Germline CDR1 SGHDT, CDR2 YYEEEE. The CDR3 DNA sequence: TGTGCCAGCAGCTTCCTCCCGGGGTGGGGACTAGCCCTATACAATGAGCAGTTCTTC. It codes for CASSFLPGWGLALYNEQFF.

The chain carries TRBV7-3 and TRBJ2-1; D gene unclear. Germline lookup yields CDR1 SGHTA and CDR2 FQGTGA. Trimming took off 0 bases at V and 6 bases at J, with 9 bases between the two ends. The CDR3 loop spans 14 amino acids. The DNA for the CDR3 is TGTGCCAGCAGCTTAACCCAATTGCGCAATGAGCAGTTCTTC. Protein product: CASSLTQLRNEQFF.

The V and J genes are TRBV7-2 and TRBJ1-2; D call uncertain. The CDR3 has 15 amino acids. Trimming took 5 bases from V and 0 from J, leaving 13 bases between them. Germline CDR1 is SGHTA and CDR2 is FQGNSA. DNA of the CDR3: TGTGCCAGCAGCCCTACTAGATTAGCTAACTATGGCTACACCTTC. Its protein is CASSPTRLANYGYTF.

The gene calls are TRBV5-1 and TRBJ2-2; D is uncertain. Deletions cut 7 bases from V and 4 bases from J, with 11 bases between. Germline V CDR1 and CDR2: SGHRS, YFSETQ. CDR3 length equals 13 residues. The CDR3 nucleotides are TGCGCCAGCGGTCCCGGTGTCACCGGGGAGCTGTTTTTT. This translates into CASGPGVTGELFF.

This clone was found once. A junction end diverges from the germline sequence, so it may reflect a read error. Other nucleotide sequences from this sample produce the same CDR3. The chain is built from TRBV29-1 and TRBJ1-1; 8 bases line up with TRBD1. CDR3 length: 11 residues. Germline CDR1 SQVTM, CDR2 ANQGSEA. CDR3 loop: CSVGDRIRAFF. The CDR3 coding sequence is TGCAGTGTTGGGGACAGGATTAGGGCTTTCTTT.